These 18 T cell receptor beta chains originate from one sample sequenced in a study of lymphopenia after photon versus proton radiotherapy. Profiled with immunoSEQ multiplex PCR; TCRdb holds only in-frame clones, not every one. This table has about 160,000 clones, approximately 86% appearing once. Material: peripheral blood, obtained from a patient treated with photon-based radiotherapy. These receptor sequences come from a man aged 45-65 years with gastric cancer.

V is TRBV4-1 and J is TRBJ2-2, with 9 bases fitting TRBD2. With 3 bases clipped from V and 5 bases from J, the junction kept 7 bases outside the gene matches. The germline gives CDR1 MGHRA, CDR2 YSYEKL. This CDR3 has 16 residues. The DNA of the CDR3 is TGCGCCAGCAGCCAGGGAGCGGGGGGAGCTACCGGGGAGCTGTTTTTT. This codes for CASSQGAGGATGELFF.

This clone occurred a few times. The CDR3 DNA is TGTGCCAGCAGCCCAGACAGGTACTCTGGAAACACCATATATTTT. Translated, it gives CASSPDRYSGNTIYF. The chain employs TRBV7-9 and TRBJ1-3; the D gene is possibly TRBD1 (6 bases). This CDR3 contains 15 residues. CDR1 SEHNR and CDR2 FQNEAQ come from the germline V gene (reference sequence). V lost 5 bases to trimming and J lost 0 bases, with 11 bases between them. The full variable domain, its missing parts supplied by reference TRBV7-9 and TRBJ1-3, is DTGVSQNPRHKITKRGQNVTFRCDPISEHNRLYWYRQTLGQGPEFLTYFQNEAQLEKSRLLSDRFSAERPKGSFSTLEIQRTEQGDSAMYLCASSPDRYSGNTIYFGEGSWLTVV.

The gene calls are TRBV5-4 and TRBJ2-7; TRBD2 agrees at 8 bases. V lost 4 bases and J lost 4; bases outside the gene matches: 13. Germline lookup yields CDR1 SGHNT and CDR2 YYREEE (reference sequence). The CDR3 covers 16 residues. For the CDR3, the DNA is TGTGCCAGCAGCAGCAACTCCGGGACTAGGCTTTACGAGCAGTACTTC. It encodes CASSSNSGTRLYEQYF.

The V call is TRBV7-7, the J call TRBJ2-2, with 14 bases that match TRBD2. The CDR3 is made up of 18 amino acids. Germline assignment: CDR1 SSHAT and CDR2 FNYEAQ (reference sequence). With V trimmed by 5 bases and J by 5 bases, 10 bases remained unmatched. The CDR3, as DNA: TGTGCCAGCAGCCCGGGGACTAGCGGGAGTAGGGATACCGGGGAGCTGTTTTTT. This sequence encodes CASSPGTSGSRDTGELFF.

The sample holds one count of this clone. The chain links TRBV7-2 to TRBJ2-2, with 13 bases that match TRBD2. The CDR3 loop spans 17 amino acids. CDR1 is SGHTA, CDR2 FQGNSA, per germline. Trimming cost V 4 bases and J 6 bases; bases outside gene matches: 8. The CDR3 reads CASSWGLAGFGAGELFF. Written as DNA, the CDR3 is TGTGCCAGCAGCTGGGGACTAGCGGGATTCGGGGCCGGGGAGCTGTTTTTT.

The genes are TRBV5-1 and TRBJ2-5; D not certain. V was pared by 0 bases and J by 2 bases, with 8 bases between. CDR1 and CDR2 from the germline V gene are SGHRS and YFSETQ. The CDR3 is 14 amino acids. The CDR3 sequence: CASSLAKGQETQYF. CDR3 nucleotides: TGCGCCAGCAGCTTGGCCAAGGGACAAGAGACCCAGTACTTC.

The V call is TRBV2, the J call TRBJ1-2; 10 nucleotides match TRBD1. Germline lookup yields CDR1 SNHLY and CDR2 FYNNEI. The CDR3 contains 15 residues. Trimming took 5 bases from V and 4 from J; bases not matched to a gene: 7. The CDR3 nucleotides read TGTGCCAGCAGTACCCGGACAGGGGGAAGCTATGGCTACACCTTC. This codes for CASSTRTGGSYGYTF.

This sequence joins TRBV18 and TRBJ1-1; D is uncertain. V was clipped by 3 bases and J by 1 base, with 6 bases between them. From germline, CDR1 is KGHSH and CDR2 LQKENI. CDR3 size: 13 residues. CDR3 protein: CASSPPKNTEAFF. In DNA, the CDR3 is TGTGCCAGCTCACCCCCAAAGAACACTGAAGCTTTCTTT.

The chain recombines TRBV6-5 with TRBJ2-1; TRBD2 matches 11 bases. This CDR3 spans 16 amino acids. The germline CDR1 and CDR2 sequences are MNHEY and SVGAGI. Trimming cost V 4 bases and J 13 bases; bases outside gene matches: 15. The CDR3 is CASSFRTSGSHRKQFF. CDR3 nucleotides: TGTGCCAGCAGTTTTAGGACTAGCGGGTCACACAGGAAACAGTTCTTC.

This clone appeared once. The chain recombines TRBV10-1 with TRBJ2-6; D possibly uses TRBD1 or TRBD2 (5 bases each). V was cut by 6 bases and J by 2 bases, with 8 bases left in between. Germline V gene sequence: CDR1 WNHNN, CDR2 SYGVQD (reference sequence). The CDR3 spans 14 residues. In DNA, the CDR3 is TGCGCCAGCAGCCAGGGAGCTGGGGCCAACGTCCTGACTTTC. Translation: CASSQGAGANVLTF.

The J gene is TRBJ2-7, the V gene TRBV21-1; the D call in the table, TRBD2, was not verified against the DNA. TRBV21-1 is a pseudogene segment. The CDR3 has 17 amino acids. The CDR3 is CASSKDNWFRYYYEQYF. Here the CDR3 DNA reads TGTGCCAGCAGCAAAGATAACTGGTTCCGCTACTACTACGAGCAGTACTTC.

The CDR3, as DNA: TGTGCCAGCAGTCCAGGGACTAGCGGAAGCACAGATACGCAGTATTTT. This sequence encodes CASSPGTSGSTDTQYF. The rearrangement uses TRBV28 and TRBJ2-3, with 11 bases fitting TRBD2. V gave up 5 bases and J gave up 0 bases; unmatched junction bases: 4. The CDR3 sequence is 16 residues long. From germline, CDR1 is MDHEN and CDR2 SYDVKM.

The rearrangement uses TRBV4-3 and TRBJ2-6, with D possibly being TRBD1 (6 bases). V was trimmed by 1 base and J by 0 bases, leaving 10 bases between them. The CDR3 runs to 17 residues. Per the germline V gene, CDR1 is LGHNA and CDR2 is YSLEER. The CDR3 bases are TGCGCCAGCAGCCAAGGACAGGTAAGCTCTGGGGCCAACGTCCTGACTTTC. It codes for CASSQGQVSSGANVLTF.

This rearrangement joins TRBV6-5 to TRBJ1-2; TRBD1 matches 7 bases. This CDR3 spans 13 amino acids. CDR1 and CDR2 (germline): MNHEY, SVGAGI. Losses at the gene ends were 6 bases for V and 7 bases for J; bases not matched to a gene: 8. The CDR3 sequence: CASRDPQGFGYTF. CDR3 in DNA: TGTGCCAGCAGAGACCCACAGGGGTTTGGCTACACCTTC.

This chain connects TRBV5-4 to TRBJ2-5, with TRBD2 identical over 9 bases. Germline trimming cut 2 bases from V and 3 bases from J; bases unmatched to any gene: 2. Germline V lookup: CDR1 SGHNT, CDR2 YYREEE (reference sequence). The CDR3 is made up of 14 amino acids. CDR3 loop: CASSFSSGKETQYF. For the CDR3, the DNA is TGTGCCAGCAGCTTTTCTAGCGGGAAAGAGACCCAGTACTTC.

The chain combines TRBV28 with TRBJ1-2; D is unresolved. Trimming removed 8 bases at V and 8 bases at J, with 12 bases between. CDR1 is MDHEN and CDR2 is SYDVKM in the germline V gene. CDR3 length: 11 amino acids. DNA of the CDR3: TGTGCCAGCGACGGGTTCGGGGGCTACACCTTC. Encoded protein: CASDGFGGYTF.

This clone came up once. This sequence joins TRBV5-6 and TRBJ2-3, with 12 bases identical to TRBD1. The CDR3 runs to 14 residues. Germline assignment: CDR1 SGHDT and CDR2 YYEEEE. The J segment lost 5 bases and the V segment lost 10 bases, leaving 8 bases of the junction unmatched. CDR3 loop: CAVGTGGIVDTQYF. As DNA, the CDR3 is TGTGCCGTTGGGACAGGGGGCATTGTAGATACGCAGTATTTT.

This clone was recorded many times. DNA of the CDR3: TGCAGTGCCCAAAGGGGTGAAGCTTTCTTT. It yields the protein CSAQRGEAFF. The V gene is TRBV20-1, the J gene TRBJ1-1; D is perhaps TRBD1 (5 bases). V was trimmed by 6 bases and J by 7 bases, leaving 9 bases between them. CDR1 and CDR2 from the germline V gene are DFQATT and SNEGSKA (reference sequence). CDR3 length equals 10 residues.